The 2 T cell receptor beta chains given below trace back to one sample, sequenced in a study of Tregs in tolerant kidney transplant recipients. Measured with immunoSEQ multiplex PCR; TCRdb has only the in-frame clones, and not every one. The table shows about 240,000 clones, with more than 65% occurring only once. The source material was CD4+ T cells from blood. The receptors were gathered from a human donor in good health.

The CDR3: CASSYANGDSKGAFF. The CDR3 DNA reads as TGTGCCAGCAGTTACGCTAACGGGGACAGCAAGGGAGCTTTCTTT. The chain is built from TRBV6-5 and TRBJ1-1; 7 nucleotides align to TRBD1. V shed 2 bases, J shed 10 bases, and the junction held 13 bases outside the gene matches. The CDR3 has 15 amino acids. Germline assignment: CDR1 MNHEY and CDR2 SVGAGI.

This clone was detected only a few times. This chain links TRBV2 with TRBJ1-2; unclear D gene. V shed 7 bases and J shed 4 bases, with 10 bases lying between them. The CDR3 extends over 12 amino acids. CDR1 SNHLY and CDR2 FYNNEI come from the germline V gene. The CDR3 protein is CASKTDRYGYTF. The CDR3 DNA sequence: TGTGCCAGCAAAACGGACCGCTATGGCTACACCTTC. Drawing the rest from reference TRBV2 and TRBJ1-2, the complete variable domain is EPEVTQTPSHQVTQMGQEVILRCVPISNHLYFYWYRQILGQKVEFLVSFYNNEISEKSEIFDDQFSVERPDGSNFTLKIRSTKLEDSAMYFCASKTDRYGYTFGSGTRLTVV.